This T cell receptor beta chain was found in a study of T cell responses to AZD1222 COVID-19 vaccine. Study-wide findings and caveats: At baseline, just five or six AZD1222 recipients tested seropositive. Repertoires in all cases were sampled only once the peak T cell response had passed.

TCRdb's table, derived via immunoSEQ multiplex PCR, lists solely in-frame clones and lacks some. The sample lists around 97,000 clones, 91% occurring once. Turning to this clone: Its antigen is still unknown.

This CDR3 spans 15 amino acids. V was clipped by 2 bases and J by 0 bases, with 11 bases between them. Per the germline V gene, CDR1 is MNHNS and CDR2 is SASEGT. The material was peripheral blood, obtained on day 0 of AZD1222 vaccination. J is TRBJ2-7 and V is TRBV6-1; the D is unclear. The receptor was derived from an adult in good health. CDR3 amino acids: CASSESASSSYEQYF. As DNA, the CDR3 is TGTGCCAGCAGTGAAAGCGCAAGCAGCTCCTACGAGCAGTACTTC.